Listed below are T cell receptor beta chains from one sample, sequenced in a study of T cell responses to AZD1222 COVID-19 vaccine. Assay: immunoSEQ multiplex PCR; the TCRdb copy retains only in-frame clones and omits some. In the table there are 150,000 to 200,000 clones, 80% to 95% of which are singletons. The sample in question was peripheral blood, obtained on day 0 of AZD1222 vaccination. Receptors originate from an adult in good health. CDR3s include the opening cysteine and the closing phenylalanine or tryptophan. D genes are given only for firm matches. A clone size is listed for some rows: how often the clone was seen (once, few, many), or a class if it is expanded.

v_call	clone_size	j_call	d_call	cdr3_length	cdr3_aa	cdr3_nt
TRBV5-1	-	TRBJ2-6	-	14	CASSLGSGANVLTF	TGCGCCAGCAGCTTGGGATCTGGGGCCAACGTCCTGACTTTC
TRBV6-2/TRBV6-3	-	TRBJ2-3	-	14	CASSPIASTDTQYF	TGTGCCAGCAGCCCGATAGCGAGCACAGATACGCAGTATTTT
TRBV16	-	TRBJ1-2	-	15	CASSQRPPPSGGYTF	TGTGCCAGCAGCCAAAGGCCCCCACCATCGGGTGGCTACACCTTC
TRBV29-1	-	TRBJ2-1	TRBD2	12	CSVGRGGDEQFF	TGCAGCGTTGGTCGGGGGGGCGATGAGCAGTTCTTC
TRBV5-4	-	TRBJ1-4	TRBD1	15	CASSSRQGEGEKLFF	TGTGCCAGCAGCTCCCGACAGGGAGAAGGGGAAAAACTGTTTTTT
TRBV5-4	-	TRBJ2-3	-	16	CASSSETGPGTDTQYF	TGTGCCAGCAGCTCGGAAACGGGGCCGGGCACAGATACGCAGTATTTT
TRBV4-2	-	TRBJ2-7	-	16	CASSQDGGTGSYEQYF	TGTGCCAGCAGCCAAGATGGGGGGACGGGGAGCTACGAGCAGTACTTC
TRBV6-6	-	TRBJ1-5	TRBD1	16	CASSATRGLVDQPQHF	TGTGCCAGCAGTGCCACCAGGGGGCTGGTGGATCAGCCCCAGCATTTT
TRBV6-1	once	TRBJ1-1	-	15	CAYRPIGRLNTEAFF	TGTGCGTATCGTCCAATAGGACGGCTAAACACTGAAGCTTTCTTT
TRBV7-8	-	TRBJ1-1	TRBD1	13	CASSSRQGTVAFF	TGTGCCAGCAGCTCAAGACAGGGAACAGTAGCTTTCTTT
TRBV5-1	-	TRBJ1-3	-	13	CASRSGTRDTIYF	TGCGCCAGCAGGTCCGGGACTCGAGACACCATATATTTT
TRBV5-1	once	TRBJ2-1	-	14	CASSLVMGNNEQFF	TGCGCCAGCAGCTTGGTTATGGGAAACAATGAGCAGTTCTTC
TRBV6-4	-	TRBJ1-6	-	12	CASPRHNSPLHF	TGTGCTAGCCCCAGACATAATTCACCCCTCCACTTT
TRBV30	-	TRBJ1-6	-	13	CAWSSRDNSPLHF	TGTGCCTGGAGTAGCAGGGATAATTCACCCCTCCACTTT
TRBV3-1/TRBV3-2	-	TRBJ2-3	TRBD2	13	CASSQGGEIKQYF	TGTGCCAGCAGCCAGGGGGGGGAGATTAAGCAGTATTTT